A selection of T cell receptor beta chains follows, all from one sample in a study of OX40 agonist ivuxolimab in advanced cancers. Sequencing was performed with immunoSEQ multiplex PCR; in TCRdb, only in-frame clones are kept and a portion is missing. The sample has roughly 53,000 clones, roughly 84% seen once. The sequences come from CD4+ or CD8+ T cells sorted from blood, collected in a trial of the OX40 agonist ivuxolimab. The receptors shown here come from an adult with an advanced solid tumor such as melanoma, head and neck, liver or kidney cancer. Each CDR3 is given with its conserved first and last residue. The D gene is left open where the match is weak. Expanded clones are given a class, and other clones once, few, many or no size at all.

clone size,J gene,D gene,V gene,CDR3 protein,CDR3 DNA
once,TRBJ2-7,NA,TRBV6-5,CASSESRYEQYF,TGTGCCAGCAGTGAAAGCAGGTACGAGCAGTACTTC
NA,TRBJ2-7,NA,TRBV7-2,CATSSGGSVAEQYF,TGTGCCACCTCGTCGGGGGGCAGTGTTGCCGAGCAGTACTTC
medium-sized,TRBJ1-4,TRBD1,TRBV5-1,CASSLGQGNEKLFF,TGCGCCAGCAGCTTAGGACAGGGAAATGAAAAACTGTTTTTT
once,TRBJ2-7,NA,TRBV6-5,CASSRSERREQYF,TGTGCCAGCAGTCGATCCGAGAGGCGCGAGCAGTACTTC
NA,TRBJ2-7,NA,TRBV19,CASSAYPGYEQYF,TGTGCCAGTAGCGCCTACCCGGGATACGAGCAGTACTTC
NA,TRBJ2-1,TRBD2,TRBV10-3,CAISERAGDPHGVVF,TGTGCCATCAGTGAGCGAGCGGGAGATCCGCACGGGGTAGTCTTC
NA,TRBJ2-7,TRBD2,TRBV5-4,CASSQPGLASTYEQYF,TGTGCCAGCAGCCAACCGGGACTAGCGTCGACCTACGAGCAGTACTTC
NA,TRBJ1-3,NA,TRBV4-1,CASSRSSDRFSGNTIYF,TGCGCCAGCAGCCGCTCCAGTGACAGATTCTCTGGAAACACCATATATTTT
NA,TRBJ2-2,NA,TRBV6-5,CASRQAHAGELFF,TGTGCCAGCAGACAAGCTCACGCCGGGGAGCTGTTTTTT
NA,TRBJ1-2,TRBD1,TRBV2,CASSIEDRVSGYTF,TGTGCCAGCAGCATCGAGGACAGGGTCTCTGGCTACACCTTC
once,TRBJ2-1,TRBD2,TRBV19,CASSAPGTRTYNEQFF,TGTGCCAGTAGTGCCCCGGGGACTAGGACCTACAATGAGCAGTTCTTC
NA,TRBJ2-2,NA,TRBV6-5,CASSYSVASGELFF,TGTGCCAGCAGTTACTCCGTTGCCTCGGGGGAGCTGTTTTTT
NA,TRBJ2-7,NA,TRBV6-1,CASSAGLGSYEQYF,TGTGCCAGCAGTGCGGGACTCGGCTCCTACGAGCAGTACTTC